Shown below are 10 T cell receptor beta chains from a single sample sequenced in a study of T cells in Graves' hyperthyroidism and ophthalmopathy. Using RNA transcripts as the source, TCR beta CDR3 regions were amplified. HTBI primers were used for first-round RT-PCR of the TCR CDR3. From the multiplex PCR reads, TCRdb called clonotypes with MiXCR, one entry per CDR3 protein. The repertoire holds fewer than 900,000 distinct CDR3 sequences, with approximately 16% as singletons. The sample consisted of blood. The source of these receptors is a man aged 18 to 29 with Graves' hyperthyroidism.

Concerning this clonotype itself: A much bigger clone sits one base away, suggesting this may be a read error. The chain is built from TRBV28 and TRBJ2-3; TRBD2 matches at 8 bases. CDR1 and CDR2 (germline): MDHEN, SYDVKM. This CDR3 spans 18 amino acids. The CDR3: CVSSPHLSGAVNTDTQYF. CDR3 bases: TGTGTCAGCAGTCCACACCTTAGCGGGGCGGTAAACACAGATACGCAGTATTTT. The variable domain in full, with the rest retrieved from reference TRBV28 and TRBJ2-3, is DVKVTQSSRYLVKRTGEKVFLECVQDMDHENMFWYRQDPGLGLRLIYFSYDVKMKEKGDIPEGYSVSREKKERFSLILESASTNQTSMYLCVSSPHLSGAVNTDTQYFGPGTRLTVL.

In regard to this clonotype: A read error may account for a junction end that differs from germline. This sequence joins TRBV20-1 and TRBJ2-1; TRBD1 is a possible D gene (7 bases). CDR3 length equals 13 residues. CDR1 is DFQATT and CDR2 is SNEGSKA in the germline V gene (reference sequence). CDR3 region: CSARRRGDNEQFF. CDR3 nucleotides: TGCAGTGCTAGACGCAGGGGGGACAACGAGCAGTTCTTC.

This clonotype was observed many times. The rearrangement uses TRBV6-1 and TRBJ1-3, with 9 bases aligning to TRBD1. The CDR3 is made up of 15 amino acids. V shed 5 bases and J 4 bases; nucleotides not matched to a gene: 6. Germline loops: CDR1 MNHNS, CDR2 SASEGT. In DNA form, the CDR3 reads TGTGCCAGCAGTCCTGGGACAGGGTACGGAAACACCATATATTTT. It translates to CASSPGTGYGNTIYF.

This clonotype was counted a few times. The chain joins TRBV28 to TRBJ1-4, with 7 bases aligning to TRBD1. V shed 5 bases, J shed 6 bases, and the junction held 12 bases outside the gene matches. The CDR3 sequence is 16 residues long. CDR1 MDHEN and CDR2 SYDVKM come from the germline V gene. CDR3 in DNA: TGTGCCAGCAGTCTGAGACAGGGATGGTGGGATGAAAAACTGTTTTTT. This encodes CASSLRQGWWDEKLFF.

This clonotype appeared many times. The V call is TRBV29-1, the J call TRBJ2-5; D ambiguous. Trimming shortened V by 2 bases and J by 9 bases, and 16 bases separated the two germline ends. In germline, CDR1 is SQVTM, CDR2 ANQGSEA. The CDR3 extends over 13 amino acids. In DNA form, the CDR3 reads TGCAGCGTTGAAAGGCAGGCGGTCGCGGCCCAGTACTTC. It translates to CSVERQAVAAQYF. The whole variable domain, filled in from reference TRBV29-1 and TRBJ2-5, reads SAVISQKPSRDICQRGTSLTIQCQVDSQVTMMFWYRQQPGQSLTLIATANQGSEATYESGFVIDKFPISRPNLTFSTLTVSNMSPEDSSIYLCSVERQAVAAQYFGPGTRLLVL.

This clonotype was recorded at least ten times. V gene TRBV24-1 combines with J gene TRBJ2-2; D is tentatively TRBD1 or TRBD2 (5 bases each). Germline CDR1 reads KGHDR; CDR2 reads SFDVKD. CDR3 length: 18 amino acids. Trimming took off 5 bases at V and 2 bases at J, with 20 bases between the two ends. The CDR3 DNA reads TGTGCCACCAGTGGGGCTCGGGGACCGAGCCAAAACACCGGGGAGCTGTTTTTT. It translates to CATSGARGPSQNTGELFF.

The rearrangement uses TRBV5-1 and TRBJ2-1; weak D call: TRBD2 (6 bases). The CDR3 consists of 18 residues. With 3 bases removed from V and 15 bases from J, the gap between germline ends came to 34 bases. From germline, CDR1 is SGHRS and CDR2 YFSETQ. In DNA form, the CDR3 reads TGCGCCAGCAGCTACCAACCTCGGGACGGACTTCTCCAGGAGGAGGGGTTCTTC. It yields the protein CASSYQPRDGLLQEEGFF.

This clonotype was counted a few times. This sequence joins TRBV7-4 and TRBJ2-3; TRBD2 agrees at 13 bases. Germline assignment: CDR1 SGHVT and CDR2 SQSDAQ. V lost 4 bases, J lost 2 bases, and 6 bases stayed unmatched. The CDR3 spans 17 residues. CDR3 coding DNA: TGTGCCAGCAGCTCCCTCGGGACTAGCGGGAACACAGATACGCAGTATTTT. This translates into CASSSLGTSGNTDTQYF.

This clonotype was seen ten or more times. The V gene is TRBV3-1, the J gene TRBJ2-5; unclear D gene. This CDR3 is 15 amino acids long. V lost 1 base and J 5 bases, leaving 14 bases between the germline ends. Germline V gene lookup returns CDR1 LGHDT and CDR2 YNNKEL (reference sequence). The DNA for the CDR3 is TGTGCCAGCAGCCAAGGGCGTCCGGCTTTGGAGACCCAGTACTTC. Protein product: CASSQGRPALETQYF.

The table lists this clonotype with many counts. The rearrangement links TRBV12-3 or TRBV12-4 to TRBJ1-1, with D maybe TRBD1 (5 bases). The CDR3 spans 14 residues. Trimming shortened V by 1 base and J by 7 bases, and 13 bases separated the two germline ends. Here the CDR3 reads CASSLEWGSGEAFF. The DNA for the CDR3 is TGTGCCAGCAGTTTAGAATGGGGGAGCGGTGAAGCTTTCTTT.